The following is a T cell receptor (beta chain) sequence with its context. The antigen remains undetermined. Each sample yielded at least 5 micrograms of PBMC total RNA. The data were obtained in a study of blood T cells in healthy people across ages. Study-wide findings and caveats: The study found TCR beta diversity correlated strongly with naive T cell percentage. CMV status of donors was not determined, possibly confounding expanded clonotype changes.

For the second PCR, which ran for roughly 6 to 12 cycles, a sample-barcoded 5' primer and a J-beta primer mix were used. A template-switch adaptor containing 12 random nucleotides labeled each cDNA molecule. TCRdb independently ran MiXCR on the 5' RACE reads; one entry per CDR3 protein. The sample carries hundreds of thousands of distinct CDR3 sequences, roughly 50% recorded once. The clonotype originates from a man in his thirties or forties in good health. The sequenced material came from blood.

Here the CDR3 DNA reads TGTGCCAGCCAGGGGGAAGAGACCCAGTACTTC. It codes for CASQGEETQYF. This chain joins TRBV2 and TRBJ2-5, with 7 bases lining up with TRBD1. Trimming removed 8 bases from V and 3 bases from J; junction bases left unmatched: 0. The germline V gene encodes CDR1 SNHLY and CDR2 FYNNEI. This CDR3 contains 11 residues.